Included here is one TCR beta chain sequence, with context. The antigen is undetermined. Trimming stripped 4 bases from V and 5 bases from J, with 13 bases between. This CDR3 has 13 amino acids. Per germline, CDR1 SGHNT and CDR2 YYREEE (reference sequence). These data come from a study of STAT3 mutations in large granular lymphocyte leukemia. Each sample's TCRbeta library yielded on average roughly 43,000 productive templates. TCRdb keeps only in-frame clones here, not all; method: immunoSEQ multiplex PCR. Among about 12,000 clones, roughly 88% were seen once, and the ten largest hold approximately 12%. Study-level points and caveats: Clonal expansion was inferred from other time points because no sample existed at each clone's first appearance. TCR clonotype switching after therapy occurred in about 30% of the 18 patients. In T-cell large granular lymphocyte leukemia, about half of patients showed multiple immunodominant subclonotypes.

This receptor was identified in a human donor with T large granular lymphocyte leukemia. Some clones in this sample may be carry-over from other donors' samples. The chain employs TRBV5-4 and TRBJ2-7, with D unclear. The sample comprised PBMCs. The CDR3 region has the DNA TGTGCCAGCAGCCGCTTGTTTGGAGACGAGCAGTACTTC. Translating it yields CASSRLFGDEQYF.